The clone carrying this TCR beta chain was observed at least ten times. Its antigen is undetermined. The record originates from a study of T cell repertoires in cytomegalovirus infection. The CDR3 has 13 amino acids. Germline assignment: CDR1 LGHNT and CDR2 FRNRAP. Findings and caveats of the study: Ex vivo responses were dominated by HLA-C-restricted CMV-specific TCR beta clonotypes.

Using its own MiXCR run on the reads, TCRdb lists one record per CDR3 protein. The top ten clones hold approximately 13% of a sample with 450,000 to 650,000 distinct CDR3 sequences, approximately 25% of them seen once. Sequenced: PBMCs. The V and J genes are TRBV12-5 and TRBJ1-1; D is possibly TRBD1 (5 bases). The sequence was collected from a human donor in good health (CMV status not recorded). Some clones in this sample may be carry-over from other donors' samples. Here the CDR3 reads CAAGSGVNTEAFF. CDR3 nucleotide sequence: TGTGCCGCTGGGTCGGGGGTGAACACTGAAGCTTTCTTT.